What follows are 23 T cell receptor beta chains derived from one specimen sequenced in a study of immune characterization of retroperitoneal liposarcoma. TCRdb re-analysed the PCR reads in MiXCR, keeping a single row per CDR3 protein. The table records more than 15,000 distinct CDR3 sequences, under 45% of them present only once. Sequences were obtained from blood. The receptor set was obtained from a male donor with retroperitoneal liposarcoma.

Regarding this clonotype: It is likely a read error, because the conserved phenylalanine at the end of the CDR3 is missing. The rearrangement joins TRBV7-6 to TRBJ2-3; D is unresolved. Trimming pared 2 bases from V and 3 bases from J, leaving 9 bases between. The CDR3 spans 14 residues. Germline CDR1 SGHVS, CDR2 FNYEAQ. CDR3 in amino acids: CASSLSLRTDTQYP. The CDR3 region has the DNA TGTGCCAGCAGCTTATCGCTGAGGACAGATACGCAGTATCCC.

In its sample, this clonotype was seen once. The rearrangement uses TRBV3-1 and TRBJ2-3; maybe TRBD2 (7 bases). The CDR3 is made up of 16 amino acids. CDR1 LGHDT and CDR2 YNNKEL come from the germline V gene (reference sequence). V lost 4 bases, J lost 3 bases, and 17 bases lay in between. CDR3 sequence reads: CASSPRGGVKTDTQYF. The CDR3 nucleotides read TGTGCCAGCAGCCCCCGAGGGGGGGTTAAGACAGATACGCAGTATTTT.

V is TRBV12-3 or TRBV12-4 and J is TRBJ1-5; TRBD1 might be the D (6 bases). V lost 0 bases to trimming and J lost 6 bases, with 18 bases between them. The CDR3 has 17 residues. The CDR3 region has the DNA TGTGCCAGCAGTTTAGCGGGGCGGGGGGCGCTGAGTCAGCCCCAGCATTTT. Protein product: CASSLAGRGALSQPQHF.

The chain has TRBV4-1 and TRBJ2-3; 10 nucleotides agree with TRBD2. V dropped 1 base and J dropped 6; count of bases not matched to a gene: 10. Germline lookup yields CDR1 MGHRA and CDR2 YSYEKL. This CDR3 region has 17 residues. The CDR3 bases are TGCGCCAGCAGCCAAGGGCACGGACTAGCGGAATCGGATACGCAGTATTTT. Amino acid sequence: CASSQGHGLAESDTQYF.

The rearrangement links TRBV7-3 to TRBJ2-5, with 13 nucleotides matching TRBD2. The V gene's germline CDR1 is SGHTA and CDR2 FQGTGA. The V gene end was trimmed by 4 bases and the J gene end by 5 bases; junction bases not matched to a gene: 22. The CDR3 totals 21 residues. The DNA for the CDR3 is TGTGCCAGCAGCTCCCTAGGCCCCAGGACTAGCGGGAGAAAGATCGTGGAGACCCAGTACTTC. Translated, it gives CASSSLGPRTSGRKIVETQYF.

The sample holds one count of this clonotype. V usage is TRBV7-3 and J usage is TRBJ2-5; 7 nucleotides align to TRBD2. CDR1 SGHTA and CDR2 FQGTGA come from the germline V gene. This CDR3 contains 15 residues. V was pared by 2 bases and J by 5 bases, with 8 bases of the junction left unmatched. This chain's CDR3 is CASSLSSGGDETQYF. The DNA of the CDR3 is TGTGCCAGCAGCTTATCTAGCGGAGGGGATGAGACCCAGTACTTC. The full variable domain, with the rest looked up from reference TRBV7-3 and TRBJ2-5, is GAGVSQTPSNKVTEKGKYVELRCDPISGHTALYWYRQSLGQGPEFLIYFQGTGAADDSGLPNDRFFAVRPEGSVSTLKIQRTERGDSAVYLCASSLSSGGDETQYFGPGTRLLVL.

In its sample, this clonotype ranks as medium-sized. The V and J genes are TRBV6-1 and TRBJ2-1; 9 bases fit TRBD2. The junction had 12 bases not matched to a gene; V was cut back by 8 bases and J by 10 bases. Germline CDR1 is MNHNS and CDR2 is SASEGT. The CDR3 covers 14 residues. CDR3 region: CASVQASGAYEQFF. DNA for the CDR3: TGTGCCAGCGTCCAAGCTAGCGGGGCCTACGAGCAGTTCTTC.

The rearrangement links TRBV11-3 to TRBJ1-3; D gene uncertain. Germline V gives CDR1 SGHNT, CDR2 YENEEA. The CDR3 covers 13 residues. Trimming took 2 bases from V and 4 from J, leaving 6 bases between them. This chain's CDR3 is CASSLLEGNTIYF. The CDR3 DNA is TGTGCCAGCAGCTTATTGGAAGGAAACACCATATATTTT. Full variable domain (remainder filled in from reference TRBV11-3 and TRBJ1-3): EAGVVQSPRYKIIEKKQPVAFWCNPISGHNTLYWYLQNLGQGPELLIRYENEEAVDDSQLPKDRFSAERLKGVDSTLKIQPAELGDSAVYLCASSLLEGNTIYFGEGSWLTVV.

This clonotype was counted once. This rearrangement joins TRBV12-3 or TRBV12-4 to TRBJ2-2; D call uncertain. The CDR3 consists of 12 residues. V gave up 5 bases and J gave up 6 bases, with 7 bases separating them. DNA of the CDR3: TGTGCCAGCAGTATGAGTCCCGGGGAGCTGTTTTTT. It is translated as CASSMSPGELFF.

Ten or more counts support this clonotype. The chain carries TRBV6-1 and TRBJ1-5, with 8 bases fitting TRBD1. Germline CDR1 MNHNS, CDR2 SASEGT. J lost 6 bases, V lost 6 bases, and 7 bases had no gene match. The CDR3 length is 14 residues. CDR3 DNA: TGTGCCAGCAGGAAGGCAGGGGGCGGTCAGCCCCAGCATTTT. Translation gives CASRKAGGGQPQHF.

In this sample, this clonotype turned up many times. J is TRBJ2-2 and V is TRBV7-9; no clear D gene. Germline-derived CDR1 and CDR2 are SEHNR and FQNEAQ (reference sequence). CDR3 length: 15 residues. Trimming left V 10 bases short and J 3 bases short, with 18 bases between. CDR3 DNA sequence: TGTGCCACCGACCCACGGAGATCGGACACCGGGGAGCTGTTTTTT. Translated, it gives CATDPRRSDTGELFF.

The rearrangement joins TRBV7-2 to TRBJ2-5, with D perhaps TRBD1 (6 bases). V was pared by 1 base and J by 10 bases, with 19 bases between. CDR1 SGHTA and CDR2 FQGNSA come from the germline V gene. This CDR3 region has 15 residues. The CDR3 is CASSLDRVTGWVQYF. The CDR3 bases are TGTGCCAGCAGCTTAGATAGGGTAACAGGGTGGGTCCAGTACTTC.

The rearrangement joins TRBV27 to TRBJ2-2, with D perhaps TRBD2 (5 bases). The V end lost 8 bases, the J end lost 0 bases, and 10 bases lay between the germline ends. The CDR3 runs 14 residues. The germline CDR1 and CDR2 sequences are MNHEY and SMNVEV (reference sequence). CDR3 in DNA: TGTGCCAGCTGGGCGGGCTCGAACACCGGGGAGCTGTTTTTT. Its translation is CASWAGSNTGELFF.

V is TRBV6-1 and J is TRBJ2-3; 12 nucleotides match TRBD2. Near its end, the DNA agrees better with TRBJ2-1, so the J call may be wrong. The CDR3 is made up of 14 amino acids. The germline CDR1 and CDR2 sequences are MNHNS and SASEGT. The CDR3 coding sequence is TGTGCCAGCAGACTAGCGGGAGGAATAAATGAGCAGTTCTTC. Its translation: CASRLAGGINEQFF.

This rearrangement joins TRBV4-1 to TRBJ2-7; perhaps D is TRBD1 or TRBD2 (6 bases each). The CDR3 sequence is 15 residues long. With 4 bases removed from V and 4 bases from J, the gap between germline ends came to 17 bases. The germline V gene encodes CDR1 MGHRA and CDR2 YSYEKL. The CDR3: CASSPRDTEGYEQYF. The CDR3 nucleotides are TGCGCCAGCAGCCCCAGGGACACGGAGGGATACGAGCAGTACTTC.

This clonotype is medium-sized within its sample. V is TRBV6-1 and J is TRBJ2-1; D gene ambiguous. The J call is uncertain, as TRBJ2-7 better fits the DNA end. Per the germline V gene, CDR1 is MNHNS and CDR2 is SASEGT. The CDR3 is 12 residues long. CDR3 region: CASSDLQAEQYF. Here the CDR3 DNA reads TGTGCCAGCAGCGACCTCCAGGCTGAGCAGTACTTC.

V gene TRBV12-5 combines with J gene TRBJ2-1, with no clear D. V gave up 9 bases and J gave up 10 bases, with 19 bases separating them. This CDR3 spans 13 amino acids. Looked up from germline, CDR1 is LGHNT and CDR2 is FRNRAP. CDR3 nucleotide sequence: TGTGCTAGCGCCCTAGGCAGCTCCTACGAGCAGTTCTTC. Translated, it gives CASALGSSYEQFF.

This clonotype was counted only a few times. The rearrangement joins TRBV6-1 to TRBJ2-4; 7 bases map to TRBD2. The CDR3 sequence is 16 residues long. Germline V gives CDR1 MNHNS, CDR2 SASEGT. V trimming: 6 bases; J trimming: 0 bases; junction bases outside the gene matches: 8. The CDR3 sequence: CASRTGTTLAKNIQYF. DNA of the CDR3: TGTGCCAGCAGGACCGGGACTACGTTAGCCAAAAACATTCAGTACTTC.

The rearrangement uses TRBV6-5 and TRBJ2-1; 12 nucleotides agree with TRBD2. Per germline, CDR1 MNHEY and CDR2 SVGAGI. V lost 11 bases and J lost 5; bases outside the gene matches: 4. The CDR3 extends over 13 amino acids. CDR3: CAGRLAGDNEQFF. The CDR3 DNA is TGTGCCGGCCGACTAGCGGGAGACAATGAGCAGTTCTTC.

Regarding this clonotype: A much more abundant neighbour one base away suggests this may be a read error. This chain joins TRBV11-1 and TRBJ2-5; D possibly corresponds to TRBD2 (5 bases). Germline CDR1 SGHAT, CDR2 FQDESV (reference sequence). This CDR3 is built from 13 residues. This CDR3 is CAGSPRDQETQYF. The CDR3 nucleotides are TGTGCCGGCAGTCCCCGGGATCAAGAGACCCAGTACTTC.

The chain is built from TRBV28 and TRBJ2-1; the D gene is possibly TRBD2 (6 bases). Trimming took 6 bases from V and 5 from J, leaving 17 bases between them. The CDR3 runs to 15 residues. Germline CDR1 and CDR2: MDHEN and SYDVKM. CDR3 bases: TGTGCCAGCAGGGGGGGTGGGGACGGCCACAATGAGCAGTTCTTC. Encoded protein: CASRGGGDGHNEQFF.

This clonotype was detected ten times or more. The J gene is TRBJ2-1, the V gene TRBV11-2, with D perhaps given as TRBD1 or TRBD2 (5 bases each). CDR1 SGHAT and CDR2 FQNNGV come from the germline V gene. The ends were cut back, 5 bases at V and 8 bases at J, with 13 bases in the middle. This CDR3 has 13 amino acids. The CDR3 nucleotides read TGTGCCAGCAGCCTGGGACGCCGCGATGAGCAGTTCTTC. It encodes CASSLGRRDEQFF.

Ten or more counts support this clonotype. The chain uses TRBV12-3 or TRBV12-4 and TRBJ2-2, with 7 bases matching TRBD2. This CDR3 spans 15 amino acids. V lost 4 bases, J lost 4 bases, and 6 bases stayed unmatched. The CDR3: CASSWGGGPTGELFF. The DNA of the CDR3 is TGTGCCAGCAGTTGGGGGGGAGGGCCCACCGGGGAGCTGTTTTTT.